Listed below are T cell receptor beta chains from one sample, sequenced in a study of Graves' ophthalmopathy and Graves' hyperthyroidism. In TCRdb, the multiplex PCR reads were re-called with MiXCR into one record per CDR3 protein. The sample carries hundreds of thousands of distinct CDR3 sequences, around 40% recorded once. The material sequenced was peripheral blood. These receptor sequences come from an adult man with Graves' ophthalmopathy. CDR3s include the opening cysteine and the closing phenylalanine or tryptophan. A D gene is named only where the DNA matches it firmly. A row's size may be missing; if present it is once, few, many or a size class.

J: TRBJ1-2
size: -
V: TRBV6-1
D: -
CDR3: CASRSGTVSWGYTF

J: TRBJ1-1
size: few
V: TRBV7-2
D: -
CDR3: CASSSRASRASEAFF

J: TRBJ2-2
size: -
V: TRBV29-1
D: TRBD2
CDR3: CSGSGGGGELFF

J: TRBJ1-1
size: -
V: TRBV20-1
D: TRBD1
CDR3: CSAEDRLRNTEAFF

J: TRBJ1-2
size: many
V: TRBV10-3
D: TRBD1
CDR3: CAIDPTGGYGYTF

J: TRBJ2-5
size: -
V: TRBV11-1
D: TRBD2
CDR3: CASSFLASGRGQETQYF

J: TRBJ2-7
size: -
V: TRBV2
D: -
CDR3: CATMWSGYEQYF

J: TRBJ2-2
size: once
V: TRBV7-9
D: -
CDR3: CASSGNLAPPNTGELFF

J: TRBJ2-5
size: -
V: TRBV15
D: -
CDR3: CATSPRGGRETQYF

J: TRBJ1-5
size: -
V: TRBV10-3
D: -
CDR3: CAISESSGIGQPQHF

J: TRBJ2-7
size: few
V: TRBV2
D: -
CDR3: CASSGPLGVGDYEQYF

J: TRBJ2-7
size: -
V: TRBV29-1
D: TRBD1
CDR3: CSAKTPGQGVASEQYF

J: TRBJ2-5
size: many
V: TRBV5-1
D: -
CDR3: CASSLPEETQYF

J: TRBJ1-6
size: many
V: TRBV9
D: TRBD1
CDR3: CASSAFDRVTDSPLHF

J: TRBJ2-5
size: few
V: TRBV7-9
D: TRBD2
CDR3: CASSHPRGDNGETQYF

J: TRBJ2-7
size: many
V: TRBV7-8
D: -
CDR3: CASSLDQGWDEQYF

J: TRBJ2-6
size: once
V: TRBV2
D: -
CDR3: CASSYDRRVLPGANVLTF

J: TRBJ2-7
size: many
V: TRBV20-1
D: -
CDR3: CSASDGGAEQYF

J: TRBJ2-7
size: many
V: TRBV7-6
D: TRBD1
CDR3: CASSPRQGAISYEQYF

J: TRBJ1-1
size: many
V: TRBV20-1
D: -
CDR3: CSAPHRITEAFF

J: TRBJ1-5
size: few
V: TRBV7-2
D: -
CDR3: CASSFGGVQPQHF

J: TRBJ2-7
size: -
V: TRBV29-1
D: TRBD1
CDR3: CSVRTGGRTYEQYF

J: TRBJ1-1
size: -
V: TRBV29-1
D: TRBD1
CDR3: CSGPGTGWAFF

J: TRBJ1-1
size: -
V: TRBV7-9
D: TRBD1
CDR3: CASSPGQGVDTEAFF

J: TRBJ2-7
size: -
V: TRBV10-3
D: -
CDR3: CASSPAFEQYF

J: TRBJ1-3
size: -
V: TRBV9
D: -
CDR3: CASSPQGNSGNTIYF

J: TRBJ1-1
size: -
V: TRBV29-1
D: TRBD1
CDR3: CSSRWGTGRTEAFF

J: TRBJ1-2
size: -
V: TRBV28
D: TRBD1
CDR3: CASRGDRAHYGYTF

J: TRBJ2-2
size: once
V: TRBV25-1
D: -
CDR3: CASSPPPNRQNTGGLFF

J: TRBJ1-1
size: -
V: TRBV29-1
D: TRBD1
CDR3: CSGTGNLNTEAFF

J: TRBJ1-5
size: many
V: TRBV10-3
D: -
CDR3: CAISESRGGMGNQPQHF

J: TRBJ1-5
size: -
V: TRBV2
D: TRBD1
CDR3: CASSVTSGEGAWNQPQHF

J: TRBJ1-5
size: once
V: TRBV7-8
D: -
CDR3: CASSPGAGIQPQHF

J: TRBJ2-7
size: -
V: TRBV15
D: -
CDR3: CATSLGGGSGYEQYF